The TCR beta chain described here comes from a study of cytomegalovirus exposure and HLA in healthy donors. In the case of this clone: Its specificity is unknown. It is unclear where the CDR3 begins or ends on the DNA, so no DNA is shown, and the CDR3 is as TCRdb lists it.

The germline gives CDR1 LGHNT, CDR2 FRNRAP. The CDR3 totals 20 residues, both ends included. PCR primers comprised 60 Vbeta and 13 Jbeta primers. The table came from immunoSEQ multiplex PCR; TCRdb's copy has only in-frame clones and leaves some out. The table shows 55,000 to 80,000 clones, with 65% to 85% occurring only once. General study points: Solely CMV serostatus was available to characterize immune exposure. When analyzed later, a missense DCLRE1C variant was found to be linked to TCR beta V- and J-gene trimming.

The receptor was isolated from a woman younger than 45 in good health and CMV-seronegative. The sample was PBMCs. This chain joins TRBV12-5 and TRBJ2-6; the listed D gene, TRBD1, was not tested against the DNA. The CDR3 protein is CASGLERDKTAWIGANVLTF.